This T cell receptor beta chain was captured in a study of blood T cell repertoires in COVID-19 (dated by TCRdb to the early 2020s). In terms of the full investigation: The collaborator samples originated in the United States, Italy and Spain and spanned the acute and convalescent phases of COVID-19. Deeply sampled blood TCRbeta repertoires from subjects exposed to, actively infected with, or recovered from COVID-19 were included in the dataset. Sample metadata almost always included a de-identified subject ID, COVID-19 status, age in years and sex. The repertoires were released in a freely available public database intended as a resource for research on the immune response to SARS-CoV-2. The samples were drawn from the first 160 participants of the ongoing ImmuneRACE study and from some 1,300 subjects provided by 6 global collaborators. The material from the prospective study consisted of cDNA or gDNA derived from T cells, B-cell-depleted T cells, or PBMCs. Where available, HLA class I and class II types were taken from metadata supplied by the sample provider and were not determined by assay-based typing.

General conclusions and limits of the study: How much clinical and demographic metadata was included differed by source and by participant, and the metadata was provided uncurated.

Collaborating institutions collected whole blood in K2EDTA tubes following their own protocols. For TCRbeta analysis, collaborators shipped samples in one of three forms: frozen whole blood, isolated PBMCs, or DNA extracted from either of those sample types. The immunoSEQ Assay, a bias-controlled multiplex PCR, was used to amplify TCRbeta CDR3 regions from genomic DNA. The study's processing was this. Within the assay, amplification of reference gene primers was used to estimate how many nucleated cells each sample contained. To quantify the absolute abundance of each unique TCRbeta CDR3 rearrangement, sequence reads were collapsed and filtered. For each sample, productive Simpson clonality was calculated by taking the square root of Simpson's diversity index across productive rearrangements. TCRdb carries this immuneACCESS record with in-frame sequences only. Its versions omit some clonotypes, under half of them owing to an unresolved V gene in the studies checked, with the rest unexplained. V and J calls and clone size are as listed in that table; D and trimming were resolved from the DNA. A total of 35,000 to 40,000 clones appear in this sample, 87% of them only once. Less than 8% of the sample is in the top ten clones.

This clone was found once. Its antigen remains unidentified. The junction departs from the called germline gene at one end, perhaps through a read error. The clonotype originates from a human donor in a cohort sampled during active COVID-19. The specimen sequenced was peripheral blood.

The sequence in DNA is TGCCGGGACACAGAGACCGGAGGCAATCAGCCCCAGCATTTT. This is translated as CRDTETGGNQPQHF. The chain links TRBV28 with TRBJ1-5; perhaps TRBD1 is the D gene, with 6 bases matching. Spanning cysteine to phenylalanine, the CDR3 consists of 14 amino acids. The kept DNA is CDR3 alone, 42 bases in frame from the first base. As encoded in the germline V gene, CDR1 is MDHEN while CDR2 is SYDVKM.